The 10 T cell receptor beta chains reported below all come from one sample, sequenced in a study of T cells after yellow fever vaccination. Using its own MiXCR run on the 5' RACE reads, TCRdb lists one record per CDR3 protein. The sample carries 100,000 to 150,000 distinct CDR3 sequences, about 7% recorded once. This specimen was CD4+ T cells sorted from PBMCs, taken 10 days after the first yellow fever vaccination. These receptors originate from a man aged 18-30 years who received the YFV17D yellow fever vaccine.

This clonotype was seen repeatedly, ten times or more. The chain carries TRBV2 and TRBJ2-2; 7 bases line up with TRBD1. The CDR3 has 15 residues. Germline assignment: CDR1 SNHLY and CDR2 FYNNEI. The trim removed 7 bases at V and 2 bases at J, leaving 7 bases unmatched. DNA of the CDR3: TGTGCCAGCACCCAAGACAGGGCTAACACCGGGGAGCTGTTTTTT. As protein: CASTQDRANTGELFF.

This clonotype was seen repeatedly, ten times or more. J is TRBJ2-4 and V is TRBV12-3 or TRBV12-4; unclear D gene. This CDR3 is 12 amino acids long. The V and J ends lost 1 base and 7 bases respectively, with 5 bases between them. CDR3: CASSLDGNIQYF. CDR3 in DNA: TGTGCCAGCAGTTTAGATGGGAACATTCAGTACTTC.

Many counts were recorded for this clonotype. The chain has TRBV5-4 and TRBJ2-3; 12 bases are shared with TRBD2. The CDR3 totals 16 residues. Trimming cost V 0 bases and J 1 base; bases outside gene matches: 0. CDR1 and CDR2 from the germline V gene are SGHNT and YYREEE (reference sequence). CDR3 bases: TGTGCCAGCAGCTTGGGACTAGCGGGGGGCACAGATACGCAGTATTTT. The encoded protein is CASSLGLAGGTDTQYF.

This clonotype was picked up a small number of times. Compared with germline, one end of the junction differs, possibly owing to a read error. The chain links TRBV7-2 to TRBJ1-1; TRBD1 matches 8 bases. The length of the CDR3 is 13 residues. Germline loops: CDR1 SGHTA, CDR2 FQGNSA. The CDR3 nucleotides read TGTGCCAGCAGCTCGGGACAGGAGACCGTTTGGACCTTT. It codes for CASSSGQETVWTF.

This clonotype was observed many times. The chain joins TRBV5-1 to TRBJ2-4, with D unresolved. The V end lost 0 bases, the J end lost 7 bases, and 8 bases lay between the germline ends. This CDR3 is built from 13 residues. Germline CDR1 is SGHRS and CDR2 is YFSETQ. In nucleotides, the CDR3 is TGCGCCAGCAGCTTGGCCACTCGGAACATTCAGTACTTC. Protein product: CASSLATRNIQYF.

This clonotype was recorded at least ten times. The CDR3 sequence: CASSLVSRATDTQYF. DNA of the CDR3: TGTGCCAGCAGCTTAGTGTCCCGGGCCACAGATACGCAGTATTTT. This chain joins TRBV7-2 and TRBJ2-3, with D unresolved. Germline V gene data show CDR1 as SGHTA and CDR2 as FQGNSA. The CDR3 length is 15 residues. With 1 base removed from V and 2 bases from J, the gap between germline ends came to 10 bases.

This clonotype appeared many times. The chain employs TRBV3-1 and TRBJ2-1; the D gene is possibly TRBD1 (5 bases). Germline V gene data show CDR1 as LGHDT and CDR2 as YNNKEL (reference sequence). The CDR3 has 14 residues. The V end lost 4 bases, the J end lost 4 bases, and 11 bases lay between the germline ends. The chain's CDR3 is CASSPDGHYNEQFF. The CDR3 bases are TGTGCCAGCAGCCCGGATGGACATTACAATGAGCAGTTCTTC.

This clonotype has at least ten counts. V gene TRBV6-1 combines with J gene TRBJ2-1, with D perhaps being TRBD1 or TRBD2 (5 bases each). The germline gives CDR1 MNHNS, CDR2 SASEGT. The ends were cut back, 4 bases at V and 3 bases at J, with 13 bases in the middle. The CDR3 has 15 residues. CDR3 nucleotide sequence: TGTGCCAGCAGTGCGGGACCGCCGTTCTACAATGAGCAGTTCTTC. Its translation: CASSAGPPFYNEQFF.

The sample holds many counts of this clonotype. The chain has TRBV12-3 or TRBV12-4 and TRBJ2-3, with D perhaps TRBD2 (5 bases). There are 14 residues in the CDR3. The V end was cut by 5 bases, the J end by 2 bases, with 11 bases between. CDR3 loop: CASSQDYNTDTQYF. The CDR3 region has the DNA TGTGCCAGCAGTCAAGACTATAACACAGATACGCAGTATTTT.

Notes on this clonotype: A much larger clone lies a single base off, so this may be a read error. The V call is TRBV12-3 or TRBV12-4, the J call TRBJ1-5, with 8 nucleotides matching TRBD1. V gave up 9 bases and J gave up 7 bases; unmatched junction bases: 11. CDR3 length: 14 amino acids. CDR3 nucleotide sequence: TGTGCCAGAAGTCTCCGCAGGGGGCCCCAGCCCCAGCATTTT. This gives the protein CARSLRRGPQPQHF.